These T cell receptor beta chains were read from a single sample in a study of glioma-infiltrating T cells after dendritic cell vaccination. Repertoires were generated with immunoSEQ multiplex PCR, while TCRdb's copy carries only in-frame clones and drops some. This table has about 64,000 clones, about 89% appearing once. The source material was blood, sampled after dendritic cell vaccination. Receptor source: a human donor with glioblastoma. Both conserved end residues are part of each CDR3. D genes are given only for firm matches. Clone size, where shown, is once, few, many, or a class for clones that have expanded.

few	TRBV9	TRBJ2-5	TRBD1	CASSPRQGFVEETQYF	TGTGCCAGCAGCCCAAGACAGGGCTTCGTTGAGGAGACCCAGTACTTC
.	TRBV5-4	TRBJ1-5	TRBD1	CASSGTEKDSNQPQHF	TGTGCCAGCAGCGGGACAGAAAAAGATAGCAATCAGCCCCAGCATTTT
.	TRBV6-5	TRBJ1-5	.	CAAEEGTNQPQHF	TGTGCCGCGGAGGAGGGTACCAATCAGCCCCAGCATTTT
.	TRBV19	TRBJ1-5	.	CASSIVARVNQPQHF	TGTGCCAGTAGTATAGTAGCGCGCGTAAATCAGCCCCAGCATTTT
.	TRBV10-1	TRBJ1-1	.	CASSESGGTEQAFF	TGCGCCAGCAGTGAGTCGGGGGGAACGGAACAAGCTTTCTTT
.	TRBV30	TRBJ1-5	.	CAWSIRRGQPQHF	TGTGCCTGGAGTATTCGCCGGGGTCAGCCCCAGCATTTT
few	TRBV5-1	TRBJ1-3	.	CASSREGTSGNTIYF	TGCGCCAGCAGCCGGGAAGGGACATCTGGAAACACCATATATTTT
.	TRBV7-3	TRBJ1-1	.	CASSGRGNTEAFF	TGTGCCAGCAGCGGGAGGGGGAACACTGAAGCTTTCTTT
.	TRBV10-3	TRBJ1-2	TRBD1	CAITFNRGVGYTF	TGTGCCATCACCTTTAACAGGGGTGTTGGCTACACCTTC
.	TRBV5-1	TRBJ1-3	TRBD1	CASSVNSGTGSSGNTIYF	TGCGCCAGCAGCGTAAACTCCGGGACAGGGAGCTCTGGAAACACCATATATTTT
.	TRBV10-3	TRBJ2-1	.	CAISESDSTAEQFF	TGTGCCATCAGTGAGTCTGACAGTACCGCTGAGCAGTTCTTC
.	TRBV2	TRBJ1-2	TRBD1	CASREDRGVAYGYTF	TGTGCCAGCAGGGAGGACAGGGGAGTCGCCTATGGCTACACCTTC
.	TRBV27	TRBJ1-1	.	CASSFTRQATNTEAFF	TGTGCCAGCAGTTTCACTCGACAGGCCACGAACACTGAAGCTTTCTTT
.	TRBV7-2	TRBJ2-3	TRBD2	CASSLARTGLAGGVGTQYF	TGTGCCAGCAGCTTAGCGAGGACGGGACTAGCGGGAGGTGTAGGGACGCAGTATTTT
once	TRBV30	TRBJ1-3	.	CAWKGDTHSGNTIYF	TGTGCCTGGAAGGGGGACACCCACTCTGGAAACACCATATATTTT
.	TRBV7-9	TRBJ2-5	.	CASSPLLETQYF	TGTGCCAGCAGCCCACTCCTAGAGACCCAGTACTTC